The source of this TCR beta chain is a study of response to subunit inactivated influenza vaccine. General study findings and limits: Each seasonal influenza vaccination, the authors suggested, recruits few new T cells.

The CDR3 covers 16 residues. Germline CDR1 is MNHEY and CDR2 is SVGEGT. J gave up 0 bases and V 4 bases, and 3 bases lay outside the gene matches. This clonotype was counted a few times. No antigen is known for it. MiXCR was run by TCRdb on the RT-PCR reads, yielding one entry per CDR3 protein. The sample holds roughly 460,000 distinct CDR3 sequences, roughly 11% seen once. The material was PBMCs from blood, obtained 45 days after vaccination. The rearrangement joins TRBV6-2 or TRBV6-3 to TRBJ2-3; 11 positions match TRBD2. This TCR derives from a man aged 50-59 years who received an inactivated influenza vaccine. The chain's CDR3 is CASSWRTSGSTDTQYF. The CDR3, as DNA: TGTGCCAGCAGTTGGCGGACTAGCGGGAGCACAGATACGCAGTATTTT.